These 20 T cell receptor beta chains share one sample of origin, sequenced in a study of shared clonotypes between healthy human individuals. Profiled with immunoSEQ multiplex PCR; TCRdb holds only in-frame clones, not every one. Altogether 2 million to 2.5 million clones are present, 80% to 95% being singletons, with the ten largest covering about 0.39%. Sequencing was done on a sample of naive CD4+ T cells from PBMCs. Subset described: CD45RA+ positively selected. The receptors derive from a man aged 18 to 35 in good health. Some clones in this sample may be carry-over from other donors' samples.

The sample holds one count of this clone. The chain recombines TRBV28 with TRBJ1-2; 7 nucleotides match TRBD1. Germline V gives CDR1 MDHEN, CDR2 SYDVKM. V trimming: 2 bases; J trimming: 4 bases; junction bases outside the gene matches: 10. This CDR3 is 16 amino acids long. As DNA, the CDR3 is TGTGCCAGCAGTTTAACAGGGGCTATACCCCTCTATGGCTACACCTTC. Its translation is CASSLTGAIPLYGYTF.

This rearrangement joins TRBV6-1 to TRBJ1-5; D is ambiguous. Germline CDR1 MNHNS, CDR2 SASEGT. This CDR3 region has 13 residues. Trimming removed 1 base at V and 6 bases at J, with 7 bases between. Written as DNA, the CDR3 is TGTGCCAGCAGTGAAGGGTTTACTCAGCCCCAGCATTTT. It specifies CASSEGFTQPQHF.

This sequence joins TRBV29-1 and TRBJ1-2; D gene uncertain. V was pared by 8 bases and J by 8 bases, with 15 bases between. Germline V lookup: CDR1 SQVTM, CDR2 ANQGSEA. There are 11 residues in the CDR3. The DNA for the CDR3 is TGCAGCCCCCGGCCGGCGAACGGCTACACCTTC. Amino acid sequence: CSPRPANGYTF.

The chain links TRBV10-3 to TRBJ1-2, with D perhaps matching TRBD1 (5 bases). Trimming shortened V by 5 bases and J by 6 bases, and 19 bases separated the two germline ends. The CDR3 is 15 amino acids. From germline, CDR1 is ENHRY and CDR2 SYGVKD. The CDR3 DNA is TGTGCCATCAGTAACCCTAGGGAGCAGGGAGATGGCTACACCTTC. As protein: CAISNPREQGDGYTF.

V and J are TRBV28 and TRBJ1-5; a possible D gene is TRBD1 (5 bases). The CDR3 runs to 16 residues. Germline V gene lookup returns CDR1 MDHEN and CDR2 SYDVKM. Trimming left V 4 bases short and J 7 bases short, with 20 bases between. The CDR3 sequence: CASSSLMDTSEQPQHF. DNA for the CDR3: TGTGCCAGCAGTTCCCTGATGGACACCTCCGAACAGCCCCAGCATTTT.

Comments on this clone: Other nucleotide sequences in the sample specify the same CDR3. V gene TRBV7-3 combines with J gene TRBJ2-3; possibly TRBD1 for D (6 bases). Germline CDR1 is SGHTA and CDR2 is FQGTGA. CDR3 size: 13 residues. V was trimmed by 4 bases and J by 6 bases, leaving 11 bases between them. The CDR3 region is CASSSQGGDTQYF. The CDR3 DNA sequence: TGTGCCAGCAGCTCACAGGGTGGGGATACGCAGTATTTT.

The chain has TRBV6-1 and TRBJ1-2; no clear D gene. Trimming cost V 0 bases and J 0 bases, with 8 bases left between them. The CDR3 consists of 15 residues. Germline V gene sequence: CDR1 MNHNS, CDR2 SASEGT. CDR3 in amino acids: CASSEAGSSNYGYTF. The CDR3 region has the DNA TGTGCCAGCAGTGAAGCGGGCAGTTCTAACTATGGCTACACCTTC.

The rearrangement uses TRBV7-2 and TRBJ1-2; D gene uncertain. Trimming pared 5 bases from V and 8 bases from J, leaving 15 bases between. Germline V gene lookup returns CDR1 SGHTA and CDR2 FQGNSA. This CDR3 has 13 amino acids. The DNA for the CDR3 is TGTGCCAGCAGCCTAGGCCGGAATCAAGGCTACACCTTC. As protein: CASSLGRNQGYTF.

The CDR3 spells CASDPRLAGVVRYF. The CDR3 coding sequence is TGTGCCAGCGACCCGCGACTAGCGGGAGTTGTTCGGTACTTC. The V and J genes are TRBV28 and TRBJ2-7; 12 bases agree with TRBD2. Germline CDR1 MDHEN, CDR2 SYDVKM. Germline trimming cut 8 bases from V and 12 bases from J; bases unmatched to any gene: 14. This CDR3 comprises 14 residues.

CDR3: CASSLVGLSEQYF. The DNA for the CDR3 is TGTGCCAGCAGCTTGGTAGGGTTGAGCGAGCAGTACTTC. V gene TRBV5-4 combines with J gene TRBJ2-7, with D unresolved. In germline, CDR1 is SGHNT, CDR2 YYREEE (reference sequence). V was cut by 0 bases and J by 6 bases, with 10 bases left in between. The CDR3 sequence is 13 residues long.

V usage is TRBV6-1 and J usage is TRBJ2-1; no clear D. This CDR3 is 14 amino acids long. V was clipped by 1 base and J by 4 bases, with 8 bases between them. Per the germline V gene, CDR1 is MNHNS and CDR2 is SASEGT. The CDR3 DNA reads as TGTGCCAGCAGTGAAGAAATGCGGTACAATGAGCAGTTCTTC. Amino acid sequence: CASSEEMRYNEQFF.

The chain joins TRBV2 to TRBJ2-7, with D maybe TRBD1 (6 bases). The CDR3 extends over 15 amino acids. Trimming removed 6 bases at V and 3 bases at J, with 18 bases between. The germline V gene has CDR1 SNHLY and CDR2 FYNNEI. The CDR3 is CASSAWTVRGYEQYF. The DNA of the CDR3 is TGTGCCAGCAGCGCCTGGACAGTGAGGGGCTACGAGCAGTACTTC. Based on the CDR3 plus reference TRBV2 and TRBJ2-7, the full variable domain is EPEVTQTPSHQVTQMGQEVILRCVPISNHLYFYWYRQILGQKVEFLVSFYNNEISEKSEIFDDQFSVERPDGSNFTLKIRSTKLEDSAMYFCASSAWTVRGYEQYFGPGTRLTVT.

The V call is TRBV4-1, the J call TRBJ2-2; 9 positions agree with TRBD1. CDR3 size: 16 residues. CDR1 and CDR2 (germline): MGHRA, YSYEKL. Trimming took 1 base from V and 2 from J; bases not matched to a gene: 2. CDR3 DNA sequence: TGCGCCAGCAGCCAAGCGGGACAGGGTAACACCGGGGAGCTGTTTTTT. This codes for CASSQAGQGNTGELFF.

A note on this clone: The same CDR3 can be traced to other DNA sequences in this sample. The chain couples TRBV30 to TRBJ2-6; D is unresolved. V lost 0 bases and J lost 3, with 3 bases in between. Germline CDR1 is GTSNPN and CDR2 is SVGIG (reference sequence). The CDR3 is 13 amino acids. The DNA for the CDR3 is TGTGCCTGGAGTGTTGGTGGGGCCAACGTCCTGACTTTC. Amino acids: CAWSVGGANVLTF.

This sequence joins TRBV12-2 and TRBJ2-1; TRBD2, the D gene given by the table, was not confirmed from the DNA. TRBV12-2 has pseudogene status. This CDR3 region has 15 residues. As DNA, the CDR3 is TGTGCAAGTCGCTTAGCTCGGTGTCTCGTCAATGAGCAGTTCTTC. Its protein is CASRLARCLVNEQFF.

On this clone: This specimen includes other DNA sequences encoding the same CDR3. The V call is TRBV28, the J call TRBJ2-1; no firm D call. The V gene lost 2 bases and the J gene lost 9 bases, with 5 bases spanning the gap. This CDR3 region has 11 residues. In germline, CDR1 is MDHEN, CDR2 SYDVKM. This chain's CDR3 is CASSLLSEQFF. The DNA for the CDR3 is TGTGCCAGCAGTTTACTCTCTGAGCAGTTCTTC.

The chain combines TRBV7-9 with TRBJ2-1; 12 bases are a match to TRBD2. Germline V lookup: CDR1 SEHNR, CDR2 FQNEAQ (reference sequence). The CDR3 covers 17 residues. Trimming cost V 0 bases and J 4 bases; bases outside gene matches: 4. CDR3 coding DNA: TGTGCCAGCAGCTTAGCACGGACTAGCGGGAAATACAATGAGCAGTTCTTC. Translation gives CASSLARTSGKYNEQFF.

The chain has TRBV4-2 and TRBJ2-1; TRBD2 agrees at 14 bases. Germline CDR1 is LGHNA and CDR2 is YNFKEQ. The CDR3 consists of 17 residues. V trimming: 2 bases; J trimming: 9 bases; junction bases outside the gene matches: 9. As DNA, the CDR3 is TGTGCCAGCAGCCAAACAACCGGGACTAGCGGGAGTAGTGAGCAGTTCTTC. Translated: CASSQTTGTSGSSEQFF.

This clone was found once. The chain recombines TRBV28 with TRBJ1-2; possibly TRBD1 for D (5 bases). Germline CDR1 and CDR2: MDHEN and SYDVKM. This CDR3 spans 15 amino acids. V gave up 2 bases and J gave up 4 bases, with 14 bases separating them. In DNA, the CDR3 is TGTGCCAGCAGTTTAGCGCCGGGACGGGGCTATGGCTACACCTTC. It is translated as CASSLAPGRGYGYTF.

The chain joins TRBV19 to TRBJ2-3; D gene ambiguous. V was cut by 9 bases and J by 4 bases, with 11 bases left in between. Germline V gene sequence: CDR1 LNHDA, CDR2 SQIVND (reference sequence). The CDR3 extends over 12 amino acids. The CDR3 sequence is CASRRTADTQYF. The CDR3 nucleotides read TGTGCCAGCCGCAGGACCGCAGATACGCAGTATTTT. Full variable domain (missing parts from reference TRBV19 and TRBJ2-3): DGGITQSPKYLFRKEGQNVTLSCEQNLNHDAMYWYRQDPGQGLRLIYYSQIVNDFQKGDIAEGYSVSREKKESFPLTVTSAQKNPTAFYLCASRRTADTQYFGPGTRLTVL.